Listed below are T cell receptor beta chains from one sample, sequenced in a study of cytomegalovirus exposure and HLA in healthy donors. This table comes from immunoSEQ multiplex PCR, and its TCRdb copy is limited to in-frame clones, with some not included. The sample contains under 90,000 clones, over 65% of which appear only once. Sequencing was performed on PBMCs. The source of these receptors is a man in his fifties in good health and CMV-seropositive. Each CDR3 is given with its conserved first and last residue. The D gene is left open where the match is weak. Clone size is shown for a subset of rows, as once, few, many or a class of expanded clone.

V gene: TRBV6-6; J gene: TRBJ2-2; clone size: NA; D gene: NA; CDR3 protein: CASIRGLAVNTGELFF; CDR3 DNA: TGTGCCAGCATCCGGGGGCTAGCGGTTAACACCGGGGAGCTGTTTTTT
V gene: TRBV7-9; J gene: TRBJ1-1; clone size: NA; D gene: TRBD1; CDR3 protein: CASSSGQGNTEAFF; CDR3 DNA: TGTGCCAGCAGCTCGGGACAGGGGAACACTGAAGCTTTCTTT
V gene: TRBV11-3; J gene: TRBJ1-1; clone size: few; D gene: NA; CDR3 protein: CASSLMAGQSTEAFF; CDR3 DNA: TGTGCCAGCAGCCTGATGGCGGGCCAGTCTACTGAAGCTTTCTTT
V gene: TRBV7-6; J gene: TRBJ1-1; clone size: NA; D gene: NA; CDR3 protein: CASSPGGNTEAFF; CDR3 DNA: TGTGCCAGCAGCCCCGGGGGGAACACTGAAGCTTTCTTT
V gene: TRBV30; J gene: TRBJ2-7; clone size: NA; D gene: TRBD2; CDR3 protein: CAWSGSGSEQYF; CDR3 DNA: TGTGCCTGGAGCGGGAGCGGGAGCGAGCAGTACTTC
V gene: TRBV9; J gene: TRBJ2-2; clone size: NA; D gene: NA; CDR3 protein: CASAEMTGVTGELFF; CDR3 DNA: TGTGCCAGCGCAGAGATGACCGGGGTTACCGGGGAGCTGTTTTTT
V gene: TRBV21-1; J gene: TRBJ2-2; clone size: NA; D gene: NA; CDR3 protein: CASSGEVSGSERTGELFF; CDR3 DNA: TGTGCCAGCAGCGGAGAGGTTAGCGGGAGCGAAAGAACCGGGGAGCTGTTTTTT
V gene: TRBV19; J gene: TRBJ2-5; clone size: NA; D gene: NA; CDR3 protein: CASSIQGRETQYF; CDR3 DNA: TGTGCCAGTAGTATACAGGGGCGAGAGACCCAGTACTTC
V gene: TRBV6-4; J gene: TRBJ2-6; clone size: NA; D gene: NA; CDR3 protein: CASSDTTGANVLTF; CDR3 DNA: TGTGCCAGCAGTGATACAACCGGGGCCAACGTCCTGACTTTC
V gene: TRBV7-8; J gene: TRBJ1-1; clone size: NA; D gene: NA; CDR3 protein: CASSPIGVDDMNTEAFF; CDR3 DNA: TGTGCCAGCAGCCCCATCGGCGTAGATGACATGAACACTGAAGCTTTCTTT
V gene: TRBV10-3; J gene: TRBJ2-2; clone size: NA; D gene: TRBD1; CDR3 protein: CAIRPTGGGANTGELFF; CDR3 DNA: TGTGCCATCAGGCCTACAGGGGGCGGAGCGAACACCGGGGAGCTGTTTTTT
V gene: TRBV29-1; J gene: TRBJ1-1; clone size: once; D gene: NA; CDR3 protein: CSVRQTLNTEAFF; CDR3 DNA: TGCAGCGTCCGACAGACTTTGAACACTGAAGCTTTCTTT
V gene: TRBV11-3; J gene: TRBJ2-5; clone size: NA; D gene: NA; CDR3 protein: CASSPLVTGSEETQYF; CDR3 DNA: TGTGCCAGCAGCCCCCTAGTCACAGGGTCTGAAGAGACCCAGTACTTC
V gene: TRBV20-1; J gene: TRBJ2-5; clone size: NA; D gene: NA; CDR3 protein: CSARPGETQYF; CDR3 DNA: TGCAGTGCTAGGCCAGGAGAGACCCAGTACTTC
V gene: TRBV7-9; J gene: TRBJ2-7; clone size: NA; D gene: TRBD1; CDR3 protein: CSSSFGQGSSYEQYF; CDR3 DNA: TGTTCCAGCAGCTTCGGACAGGGAAGCTCCTACGAGCAGTACTTC
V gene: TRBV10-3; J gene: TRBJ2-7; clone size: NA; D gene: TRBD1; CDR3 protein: CAISYGRGIYEQYF; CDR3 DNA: TGTGCCATCAGTTACGGCAGGGGGATATACGAGCAGTACTTC
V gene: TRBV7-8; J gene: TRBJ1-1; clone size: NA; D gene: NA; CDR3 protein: CASSFGLGAGDAFF; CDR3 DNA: TGTGCCAGCAGCTTCGGGCTTGGGGCAGGAGATGCTTTCTTT
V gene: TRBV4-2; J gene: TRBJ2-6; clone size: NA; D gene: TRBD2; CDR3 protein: CASSQELAGASGANVLTF; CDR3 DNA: TGTGCCAGCAGCCAAGAACTAGCGGGAGCAAGTGGGGCCAACGTCCTGACTTTC
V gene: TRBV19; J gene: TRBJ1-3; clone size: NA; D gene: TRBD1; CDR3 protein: CASSISPRQGFNAGNTIYF; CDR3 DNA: TGTGCCAGTAGTATCTCCCCCCGACAGGGCTTTAATGCTGGAAACACCATATATTTT